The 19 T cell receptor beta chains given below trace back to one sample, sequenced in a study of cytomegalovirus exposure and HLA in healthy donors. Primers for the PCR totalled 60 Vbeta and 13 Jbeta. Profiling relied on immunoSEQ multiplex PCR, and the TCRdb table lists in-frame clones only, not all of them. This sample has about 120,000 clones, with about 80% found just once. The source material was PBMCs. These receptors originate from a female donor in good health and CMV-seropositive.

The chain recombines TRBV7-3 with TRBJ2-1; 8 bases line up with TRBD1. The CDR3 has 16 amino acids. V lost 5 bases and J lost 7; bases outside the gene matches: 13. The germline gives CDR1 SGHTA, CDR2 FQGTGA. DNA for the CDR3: TGTGCCAGCAGCCACAGTCCCGGGACAGGTAGGAATGAGCAGTTCTTC. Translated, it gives CASSHSPGTGRNEQFF. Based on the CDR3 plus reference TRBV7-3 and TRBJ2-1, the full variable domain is GAGVSQTPSNKVTEKGKYVELRCDPISGHTALYWYRQSLGQGPEFLIYFQGTGAADDSGLPNDRFFAVRPEGSVSTLKIQRTERGDSAVYLCASSHSPGTGRNEQFFGPGTRLTVL.

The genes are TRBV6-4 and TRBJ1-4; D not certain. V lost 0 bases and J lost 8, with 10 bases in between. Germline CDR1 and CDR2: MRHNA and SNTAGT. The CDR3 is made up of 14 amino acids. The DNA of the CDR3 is TGTGCCAGCAGTGACTCGGCGGTTCGGGAAAAACTGTTTTTT. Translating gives CASSDSAVREKLFF.

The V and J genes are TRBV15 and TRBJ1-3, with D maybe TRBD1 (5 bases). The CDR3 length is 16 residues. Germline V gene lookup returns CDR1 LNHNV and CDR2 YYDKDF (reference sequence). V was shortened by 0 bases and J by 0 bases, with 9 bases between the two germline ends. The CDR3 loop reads CATSREPGDSGNTIYF. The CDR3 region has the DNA TGTGCCACCAGCAGAGAGCCGGGGGACTCTGGAAACACCATATATTTT.

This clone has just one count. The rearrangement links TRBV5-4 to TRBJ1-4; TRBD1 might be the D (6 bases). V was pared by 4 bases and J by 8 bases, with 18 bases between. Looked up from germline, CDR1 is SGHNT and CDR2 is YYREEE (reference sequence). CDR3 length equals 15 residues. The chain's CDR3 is CASSVGGGLEEKLFF. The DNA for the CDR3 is TGTGCCAGCAGCGTGGGGGGGGGCCTGGAGGAAAAACTGTTTTTT.

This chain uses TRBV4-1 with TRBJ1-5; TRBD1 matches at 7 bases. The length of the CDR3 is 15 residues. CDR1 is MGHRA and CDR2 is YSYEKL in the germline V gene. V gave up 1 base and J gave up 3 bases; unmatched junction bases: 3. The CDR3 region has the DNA TGCGCCAGCAGCCAAGCGACAGGGCTCAATCAGCCCCAGCATTTT. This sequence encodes CASSQATGLNQPQHF.

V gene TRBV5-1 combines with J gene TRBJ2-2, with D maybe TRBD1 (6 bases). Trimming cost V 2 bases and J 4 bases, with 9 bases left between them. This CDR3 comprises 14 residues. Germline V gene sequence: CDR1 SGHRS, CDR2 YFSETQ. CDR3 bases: TGCGCCAGCAGCTTATACAGGGCCACCGGGGAGCTGTTTTTT. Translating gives CASSLYRATGELFF. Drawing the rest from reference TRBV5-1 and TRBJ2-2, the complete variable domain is KAGVTQTPRYLIKTRGQQVTLSCSPISGHRSVSWYQQTPGQGLQFLFEYFSETQRNKGNFPGRFSGRQFSNSRSEMNVSTLELGDSALYLCASSLYRATGELFFGEGSRLTVL.

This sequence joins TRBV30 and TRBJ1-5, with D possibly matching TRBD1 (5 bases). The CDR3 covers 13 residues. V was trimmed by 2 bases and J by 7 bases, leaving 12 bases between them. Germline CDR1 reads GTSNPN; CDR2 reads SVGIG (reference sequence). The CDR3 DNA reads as TGTGCCTGGAGTACCAGGGTTGGCCAGCCCCAGCATTTT. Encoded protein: CAWSTRVGQPQHF.

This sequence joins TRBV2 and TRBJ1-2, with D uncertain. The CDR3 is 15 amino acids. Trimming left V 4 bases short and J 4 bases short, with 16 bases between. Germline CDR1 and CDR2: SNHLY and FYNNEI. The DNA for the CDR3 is TGTGCCAGCAGTGTCACCGGTCGCAATATCTATGGCTACACCTTC. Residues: CASSVTGRNIYGYTF.

The CDR3 is CATRDYSTDTQYF. The CDR3 coding sequence is TGTGCCACCCGGGACTATAGCACAGATACGCAGTATTTT. The V gene is TRBV10-3, the J gene TRBJ2-3; the match to TRBD2 covers 7 bases. The CDR3 totals 13 residues. Trimming at V came to 10 bases and at J to 0 bases, leaving 4 bases not matched to a gene. Germline CDR1 reads ENHRY; CDR2 reads SYGVKD.

CDR3 DNA sequence: TGTGCCAGCAGCGGGACACCGTCGGAGACCCAGTACTTC. It is translated as CASSGTPSETQYF. The V and J genes are TRBV9 and TRBJ2-5, with D tentatively TRBD1 (5 bases). The germline V gene has CDR1 SGDLS and CDR2 YYNGEE. V lost 3 bases to trimming and J lost 5 bases, with 11 bases between them. The CDR3 sequence is 13 residues long.

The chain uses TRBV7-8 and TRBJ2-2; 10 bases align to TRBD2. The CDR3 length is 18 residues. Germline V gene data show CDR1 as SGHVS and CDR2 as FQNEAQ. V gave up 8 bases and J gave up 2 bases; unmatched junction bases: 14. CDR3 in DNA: TGTGCCAGCGTACTGGGGGTAGCGGGGGGTCAAAACACCGGGGAGCTGTTTTTT. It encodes CASVLGVAGGQNTGELFF.

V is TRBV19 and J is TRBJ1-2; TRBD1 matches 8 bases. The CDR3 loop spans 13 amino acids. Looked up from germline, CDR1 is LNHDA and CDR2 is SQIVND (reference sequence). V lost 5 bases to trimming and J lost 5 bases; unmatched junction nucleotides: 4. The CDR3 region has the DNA TGTGCCAGTAGTGTGGACAGGGTGTATGGCTACACCTTC. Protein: CASSVDRVYGYTF.

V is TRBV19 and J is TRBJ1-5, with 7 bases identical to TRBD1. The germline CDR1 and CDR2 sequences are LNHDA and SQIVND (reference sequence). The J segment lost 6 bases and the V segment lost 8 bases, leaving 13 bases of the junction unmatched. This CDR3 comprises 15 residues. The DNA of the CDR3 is TGTGCCAGTGCACAGGGGTATCTGGGCGGTCAGCCCCAGCATTTT. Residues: CASAQGYLGGQPQHF.

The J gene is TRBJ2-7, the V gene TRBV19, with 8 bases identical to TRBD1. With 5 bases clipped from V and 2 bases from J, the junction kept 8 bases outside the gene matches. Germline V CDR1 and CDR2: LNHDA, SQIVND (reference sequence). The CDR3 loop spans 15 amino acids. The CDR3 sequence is CASSLGQDFTYEQYF. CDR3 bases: TGTGCCAGTAGTTTGGGACAGGACTTCACCTACGAGCAGTACTTC.

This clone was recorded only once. The CDR3 loop reads CASRDRSSNTGELFF. The CDR3 nucleotides are TGTGCCAGCAGGGACAGAAGCTCGAACACCGGGGAGCTGTTTTTT. The chain carries TRBV25-1 and TRBJ2-2, with a possible D match to TRBD1 (6 bases). Trimming took off 6 bases at V and 0 bases at J, with 11 bases between the two ends. The CDR3 loop spans 15 amino acids. Looked up from germline, CDR1 is MGHDK and CDR2 is SYGVNS. The full variable domain, rest sourced from reference TRBV25-1 and TRBJ2-2, is EADIYQTPRYLVIGTGKKITLECSQTMGHDKMYWYQQDPGMELHLIHYSYGVNSTEKGDLSSESTVSRIRTEHFPLTLESARPSHTSQYLCASRDRSSNTGELFFGEGSRLTVL.

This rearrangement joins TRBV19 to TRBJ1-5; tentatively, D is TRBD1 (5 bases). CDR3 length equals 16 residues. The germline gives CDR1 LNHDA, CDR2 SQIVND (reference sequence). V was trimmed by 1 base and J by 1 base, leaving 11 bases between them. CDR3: CASSIGRDMSNQPQHF. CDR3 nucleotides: TGTGCCAGTAGTATAGGCAGGGATATGAGCAATCAGCCCCAGCATTTT.

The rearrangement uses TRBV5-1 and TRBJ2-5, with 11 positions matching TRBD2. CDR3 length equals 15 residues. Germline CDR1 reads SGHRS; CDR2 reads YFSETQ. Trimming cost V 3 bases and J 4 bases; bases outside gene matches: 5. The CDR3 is CASSYSGGDGETQYF. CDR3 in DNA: TGCGCCAGCAGCTATAGCGGGGGGGATGGAGAGACCCAGTACTTC.

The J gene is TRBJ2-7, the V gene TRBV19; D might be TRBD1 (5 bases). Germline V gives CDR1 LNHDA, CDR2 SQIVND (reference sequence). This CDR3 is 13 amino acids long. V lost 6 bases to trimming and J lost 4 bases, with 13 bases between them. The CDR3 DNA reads TGTGCCAGTAGCCCAGGGTGGGGATACGAGCAGTACTTC. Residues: CASSPGWGYEQYF.

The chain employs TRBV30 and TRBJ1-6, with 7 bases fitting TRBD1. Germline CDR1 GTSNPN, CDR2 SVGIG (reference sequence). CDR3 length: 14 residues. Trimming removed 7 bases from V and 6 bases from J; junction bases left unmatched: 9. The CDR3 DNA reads TGTGCCTCATCCAGGGACAGCCCTAATTCACCCCTCCACTTT. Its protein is CASSRDSPNSPLHF.